The clone carrying this T cell receptor (beta chain) appeared many times. This entry comes from a study of T cells in Graves' hyperthyroidism and ophthalmopathy. Study context: Any treatment followed the collection of peripheral blood at initial diagnosis.

RNA transcripts served as the template for amplifying TCR beta CDR3 regions. A first-round RT-PCR of the TCR CDR3 used the HTBI primer set. TCRdb used MiXCR to reprocess the multiplex PCR reads, holding one entry per CDR3 protein. Of 550,000 to 600,000 distinct CDR3 sequences listed, about 14% are singletons. Trimming left V 1 base short and J 9 bases short, with 16 bases between. Germline V gives CDR1 MNHEY, CDR2 SMNVEV (reference sequence). The CDR3 length is 15 residues. Ophthalmopathy patients all had a Clinical Activity Score of at least 3, a NOSPECS grade of at least 4 and disease under 3 months old. Used for diagnoses were clinical symptoms, serum thyroxine and TRAb, thyroid ultrasound and orbital computed tomography.

The sample was blood. This receptor was identified in a woman younger than 30 with Graves' ophthalmopathy. The chain joins TRBV27 to TRBJ2-1; maybe TRBD1 (6 bases). CDR3 region: CASSLLTGGGAEQFF. The CDR3 coding sequence is TGTGCCAGCAGTTTATTGACGGGTGGGGGCGCTGAGCAGTTCTTC.